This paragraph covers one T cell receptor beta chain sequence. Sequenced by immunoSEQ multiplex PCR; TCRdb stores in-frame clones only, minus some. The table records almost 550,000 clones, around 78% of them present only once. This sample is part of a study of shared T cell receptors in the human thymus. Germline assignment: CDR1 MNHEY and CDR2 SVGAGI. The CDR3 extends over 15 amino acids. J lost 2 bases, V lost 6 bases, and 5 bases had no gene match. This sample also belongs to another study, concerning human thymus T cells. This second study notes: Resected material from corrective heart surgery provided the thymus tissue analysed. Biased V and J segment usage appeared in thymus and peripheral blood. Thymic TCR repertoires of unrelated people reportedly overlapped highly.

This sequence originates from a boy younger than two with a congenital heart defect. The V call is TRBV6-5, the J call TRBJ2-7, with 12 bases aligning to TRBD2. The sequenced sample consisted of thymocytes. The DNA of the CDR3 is TGTGCCAGCAGAAAGACTAGCGGGAGACCCTACGAGCAGTACTTC. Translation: CASRKTSGRPYEQYF.